Below are 13 T cell receptor beta chains sequenced from a single sample in a study of cytomegalovirus exposure and HLA in healthy donors. This PCR relied on a set of 60 Vbeta primers and 13 Jbeta primers. Method: immunoSEQ multiplex PCR; TCRdb's copy keeps in-frame clones and lacks some. This table holds approximately 250,000 clones, just under 80% found once. Material for sequencing was PBMCs. These receptors were obtained from a boy between 10 and 17 years old in good health and CMV-seronegative.

Here the CDR3 DNA reads TGCGCCAGCAGCTTACGGACAGTCGACACTGAAGCTTTCTTT. As protein: CASSLRTVDTEAFF. The J gene is TRBJ1-1, the V gene TRBV5-1, with a tentative D call TRBD1 (6 bases). Germline V gene lookup returns CDR1 SGHRS and CDR2 YFSETQ. V was pared by 2 bases and J by 3 bases, with 11 bases between. The CDR3 is 14 residues long.

The chain's CDR3 is CASSRGQGGSEAFF. CDR3 nucleotide sequence: TGTGCCAGCAGCCGCGGACAGGGGGGCTCTGAAGCTTTCTTT. The rearrangement uses TRBV14 and TRBJ1-1; 10 bases are a match to TRBD1. This CDR3 is 14 amino acids long. The J segment lost 6 bases and the V segment lost 4 bases, leaving 5 bases of the junction unmatched. The V gene's germline CDR1 is SGHDN and CDR2 FVKESK.

The chain couples TRBV7-9 to TRBJ2-6, with D possibly TRBD1 on 6 matching bases. V gave up 3 bases and J gave up 0 bases, with 15 bases separating them. There are 18 residues in the CDR3. CDR1 and CDR2 from the germline V gene are SEHNR and FQNEAQ (reference sequence). The CDR3 reads CASSFTGTPISGANVLTF. The CDR3 DNA is TGTGCCAGCAGCTTCACCGGGACACCTATCTCTGGGGCCAACGTCCTGACTTTC.

This chain uses TRBV6-1 with TRBJ1-3; D might be TRBD1 (6 bases). Germline V lookup: CDR1 MNHNS, CDR2 SASEGT. Trimming removed 3 bases at V and 0 bases at J, with 9 bases between. CDR3 size: 15 residues. The DNA of the CDR3 is TGTGCCAGCAGTGATGGACAGCTCTCTGGAAACACCATATATTTT. Protein sequence: CASSDGQLSGNTIYF.

This chain connects TRBV27 to TRBJ1-2; 9 nucleotides line up with TRBD1. There are 14 residues in the CDR3. V lost 2 bases to trimming and J lost 6 bases; unmatched junction nucleotides: 4. CDR1 and CDR2 from the germline V gene are MNHEY and SMNVEV (reference sequence). Here the CDR3 DNA reads TGTGCCAGCAGTTTAGGGGGACAGGGTGATGGCTACACCTTC. Protein sequence: CASSLGGQGDGYTF.

The J gene is TRBJ2-2, the V gene TRBV5-4; TRBD2 aligns across 14 bases. Trimming took 2 bases from V and 3 from J; bases not matched to a gene: 6. The CDR3 runs 18 residues. Germline V gives CDR1 SGHNT, CDR2 YYREEE (reference sequence). CDR3 bases: TGTGCCAGCAGCTTCGGACTAGCGGGAGGTGGGGACACCGGGGAGCTGTTTTTT. Its protein product is CASSFGLAGGGDTGELFF.

V and J are TRBV14 and TRBJ2-1; 11 nucleotides line up with TRBD2. The germline V gene has CDR1 SGHDN and CDR2 FVKESK. Losses at the gene ends were 3 bases for V and 4 bases for J; bases not matched to a gene: 5. This CDR3 is built from 16 residues. The chain's CDR3 is CASSHLAGGLYNEQFF. CDR3 sequence (DNA): TGTGCCAGCAGCCATCTAGCGGGAGGACTTTACAATGAGCAGTTCTTC.

The chain is built from TRBV7-9 and TRBJ2-5, with a tentative D call TRBD1 (6 bases). Germline-derived CDR1 and CDR2 are SEHNR and FQNEAQ (reference sequence). V was cut by 4 bases and J by 2 bases, with 11 bases left in between. This CDR3 is 14 amino acids long. Here the CDR3 DNA reads TGTGCCAGCAGCTCCCAGGGGCTTCAAGAGACCCAGTACTTC. Translated: CASSSQGLQETQYF.

The CDR3 loop is CASSEGYLGDRVNQPQHF. The DNA of the CDR3 is TGTGCCAGCAGTGAAGGGTATTTGGGGGACAGGGTGAATCAGCCCCAGCATTTT. This chain joins TRBV6-1 and TRBJ1-5; 9 positions match TRBD1. The CDR3 contains 18 residues. Trimming at V came to 1 base and at J to 4 bases, leaving 11 bases not matched to a gene. CDR1 and CDR2 from the germline V gene are MNHNS and SASEGT.

The V call is TRBV10-3, the J call TRBJ2-5; TRBD2 aligns across 11 bases. The germline V gene has CDR1 ENHRY and CDR2 SYGVKD. The CDR3 is 14 residues long. The J segment lost 3 bases and the V segment lost 7 bases, leaving 4 bases of the junction unmatched. The chain's CDR3 is CAITSSGREETQYF. The CDR3 region has the DNA TGTGCCATCACCAGTAGCGGGAGGGAAGAGACCCAGTACTTC.

The chain joins TRBV7-8 to TRBJ2-5, with 12 bases lining up with TRBD2. The closer fit of TRBJ2-7 to the DNA end suggests the J call may be wrong. Germline V gene sequence: CDR1 SGHVS, CDR2 FQNEAQ. This CDR3 is built from 15 residues. The CDR3 coding sequence is TGTGCCAGCAGCCGACTAGCGGGGGCCTTCTACGAGCAGTACTTC. It is translated as CASSRLAGAFYEQYF.

The V and J genes are TRBV4-2 and TRBJ2-7, with 16 positions matching TRBD2. Germline V CDR1 and CDR2: LGHNA, YNFKEQ. CDR3 length: 19 residues. J was trimmed by 3 bases and V by 3 bases; bases with no gene match: 11. CDR3 sequence: CASSQGLAGGNLLDYEQYF. The CDR3 coding sequence is TGTGCCAGCAGCCAGGGACTAGCGGGGGGGAACCTTTTAGACTACGAGCAGTACTTC.

The chain links TRBV5-4 to TRBJ2-7; 8 positions match TRBD1. Germline CDR1 SGHNT, CDR2 YYREEE (reference sequence). The V segment lost 3 bases and the J segment 7 bases; nucleotides outside the gene matches: 12. The CDR3 is made up of 15 amino acids. This chain's CDR3 is CASSSDRGVFGEQYF. The CDR3 DNA reads as TGTGCCAGCAGCTCCGACAGGGGCGTCTTCGGAGAGCAGTACTTC.